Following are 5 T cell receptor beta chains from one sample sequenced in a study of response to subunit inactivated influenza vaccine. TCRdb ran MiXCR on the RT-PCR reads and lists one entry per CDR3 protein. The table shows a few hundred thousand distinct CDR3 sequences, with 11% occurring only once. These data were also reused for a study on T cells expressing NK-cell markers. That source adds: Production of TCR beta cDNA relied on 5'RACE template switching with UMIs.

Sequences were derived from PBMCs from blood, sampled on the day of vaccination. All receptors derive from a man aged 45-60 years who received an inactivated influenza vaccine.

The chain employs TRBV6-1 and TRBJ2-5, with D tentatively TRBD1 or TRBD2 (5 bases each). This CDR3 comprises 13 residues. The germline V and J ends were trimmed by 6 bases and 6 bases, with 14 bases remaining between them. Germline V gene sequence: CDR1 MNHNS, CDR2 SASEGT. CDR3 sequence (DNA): TGTGCCAGCAGATTTCGAGGGGCGAAGACCCAGTACTTC. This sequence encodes CASRFRGAKTQYF.

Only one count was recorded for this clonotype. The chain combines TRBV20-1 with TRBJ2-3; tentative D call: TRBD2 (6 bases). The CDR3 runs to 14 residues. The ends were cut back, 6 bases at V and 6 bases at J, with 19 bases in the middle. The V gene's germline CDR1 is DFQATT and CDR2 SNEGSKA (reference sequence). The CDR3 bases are TGCAGTGCCCCGGGACTCGCGCGGGCGGATACGCAGTATTTT. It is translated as CSAPGLARADTQYF.

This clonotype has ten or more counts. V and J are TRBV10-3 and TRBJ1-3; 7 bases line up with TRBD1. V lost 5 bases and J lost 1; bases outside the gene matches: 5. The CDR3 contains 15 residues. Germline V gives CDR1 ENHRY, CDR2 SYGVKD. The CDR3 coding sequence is TGTGCCATCAGTCGACAGGGCCAATCTGGAAACACCATATATTTT. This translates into CAISRQGQSGNTIYF.

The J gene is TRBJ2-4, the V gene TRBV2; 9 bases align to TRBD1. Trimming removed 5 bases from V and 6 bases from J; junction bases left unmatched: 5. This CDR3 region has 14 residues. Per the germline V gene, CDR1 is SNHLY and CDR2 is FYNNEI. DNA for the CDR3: TGTGCCAGCAGTACAGGGGGCGAGGGAAACATTCAGTACTTC. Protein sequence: CASSTGGEGNIQYF.

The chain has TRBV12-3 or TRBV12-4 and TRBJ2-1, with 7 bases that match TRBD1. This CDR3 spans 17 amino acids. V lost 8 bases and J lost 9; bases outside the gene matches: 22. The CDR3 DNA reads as TGTGCCAGCGCTTCCAGGGGGTGGCAAAGTGACGGAGGTGAGCAGTTCTTC. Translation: CASASRGWQSDGGEQFF.